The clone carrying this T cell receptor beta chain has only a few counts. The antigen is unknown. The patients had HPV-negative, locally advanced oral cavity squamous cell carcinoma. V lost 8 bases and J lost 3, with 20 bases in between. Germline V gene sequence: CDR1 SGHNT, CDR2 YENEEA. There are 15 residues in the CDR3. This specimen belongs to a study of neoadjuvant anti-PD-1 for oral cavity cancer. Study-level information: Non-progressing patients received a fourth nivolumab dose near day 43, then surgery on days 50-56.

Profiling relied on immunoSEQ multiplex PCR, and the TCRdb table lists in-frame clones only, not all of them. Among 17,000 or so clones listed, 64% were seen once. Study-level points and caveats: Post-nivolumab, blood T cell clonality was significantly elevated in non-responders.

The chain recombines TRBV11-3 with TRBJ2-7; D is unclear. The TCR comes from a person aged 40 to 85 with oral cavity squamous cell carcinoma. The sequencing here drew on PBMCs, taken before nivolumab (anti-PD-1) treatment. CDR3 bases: TGTGCCAGCCCTCCATTCGGCAACCCAGTCTACGAGCAGTACTTC. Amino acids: CASPPFGNPVYEQYF.